The 20 T cell receptor beta chains given below trace back to one sample, sequenced in a study of blood T cells in healthy people across ages. Next came a second PCR, run for 7 to 11 cycles, which used a sample-barcoded 5' primer along with a J-beta primer mix. Via MiXCR, TCRdb re-called the 5' RACE reads, giving one row per CDR3 protein. The table has 590,000 or so distinct CDR3 sequences, roughly 31% seen once; the top ten hold 15% to 19%. Sequencing input: blood. These receptor sequences come from a woman aged 80 or over in good health.

The chain employs TRBV4-2 and TRBJ1-1, with D hard to call. From germline, CDR1 is LGHNA and CDR2 YNFKEQ. V lost 0 bases, J lost 0 bases, and 11 bases lay in between. The CDR3 contains 16 residues. CDR3 loop: CASSQDLRTVNTEAFF. CDR3 nucleotide sequence: TGTGCCAGCAGCCAAGATCTACGGACGGTGAACACTGAAGCTTTCTTT.

This clonotype was seen at least ten times. J is TRBJ2-1 and V is TRBV18; 7 bases match TRBD1. This CDR3 is built from 15 residues. Germline V gene sequence: CDR1 KGHSH, CDR2 LQKENI. The junction had 7 bases not matched to a gene; V was cut back by 6 bases and J by 2 bases. As DNA, the CDR3 is TGTGCCAGCTCGCTCCTGGGACAGACCTACAATGAGCAGTTCTTC. It codes for CASSLLGQTYNEQFF.

The chain employs TRBV7-8 and TRBJ1-2, with D perhaps TRBD1 (6 bases). V lost 1 base, J lost 9 bases, and 24 bases lay in between. Germline lookup yields CDR1 SGHVS and CDR2 FQNEAQ. The CDR3 spans 17 residues. The CDR3 protein is CASSLGGLGPGEMSYTF. The CDR3 bases are TGTGCCAGCAGCTTAGGCGGCCTCGGCCCAGGGGAAATGAGCTACACCTTC.

In this sample, this clonotype turned up a few times. A much larger clone sits a single nucleotide away, making a read error possible. The chain couples TRBV20-1 to TRBJ2-7; 10 bases align to TRBD1. With V trimmed by 1 base and J by 3 bases, 3 bases remained unmatched. The CDR3 has 14 amino acids. Looked up from germline, CDR1 is DFQATT and CDR2 is SNEGSKA (reference sequence). Here the CDR3 reads CSARVGQGGYEQYF. The CDR3 DNA is TGCAGTGCTAGAGTAGGACAGGGGGGCTACGAGCAGTACTTC.

This chain links TRBV7-9 with TRBJ1-1; D gene uncertain. Looked up from germline, CDR1 is SEHNR and CDR2 is FQNEAQ (reference sequence). This CDR3 has 10 amino acids. V was trimmed by 8 bases and J by 4 bases, leaving 5 bases between them. The CDR3 bases are TGTGCCAGCGAGGGCACTGAAGCTTTCTTT. Amino acid sequence: CASEGTEAFF.

This clonotype was detected ten times or more. This chain joins TRBV2 and TRBJ2-7; 10 bases match TRBD1. V trimming: 6 bases; J trimming: 3 bases; junction bases outside the gene matches: 8. Germline-derived CDR1 and CDR2 are SNHLY and FYNNEI. The length of the CDR3 is 15 residues. The CDR3 DNA follows: TGTGCCAGCAGGCGTCCGGGACAGGGGATCTACGAGCAGTACTTC. Its protein is CASRRPGQGIYEQYF.

This clonotype was picked up a small number of times. The V gene is TRBV4-2, the J gene TRBJ1-2; perhaps TRBD1 as D (6 bases). Germline assignment: CDR1 LGHNA and CDR2 YNFKEQ. V lost 0 bases and J 7 bases, leaving 24 bases between the germline ends. The CDR3 sequence is 18 residues long. CDR3 region: CASSQEAEGVLWAFGYTF. The CDR3 region has the DNA TGTGCCAGCAGCCAAGAGGCCGAGGGGGTCCTTTGGGCATTTGGCTACACCTTC.

This clonotype has a count of ten or more. The chain has TRBV6-5 and TRBJ2-7; 11 nucleotides match TRBD1. V dropped 8 bases and J dropped 1; count of bases not matched to a gene: 7. The CDR3 length is 15 residues. The germline V gene encodes CDR1 MNHEY and CDR2 SVGAGI. In DNA, the CDR3 is TGTGCCAGCGGCCCAGGGACAGGGGGGTCCTACGAGCAGTACTTC. Its protein is CASGPGTGGSYEQYF.

A word on this clonotype: At one end, the junction sequence differs from germline, possibly due to a read error. The chain recombines TRBV28 with TRBJ2-1; 11 bases are shared with TRBD2. The V gene's germline CDR1 is MDHEN and CDR2 SYDVKM. The CDR3 covers 16 residues. The CDR3 coding sequence is TGTGCCAGCGCCCTGGGAACTAGCGGGGGCCAGGGTGAGCAGCTCTTC. This encodes CASALGTSGGQGEQLF.

As regards this clonotype: A much larger clone is a single base away; this may be a read error. The chain carries TRBV10-3 and TRBJ2-5, with D perhaps TRBD1 (5 bases). Germline CDR1 ENHRY, CDR2 SYGVKD. Trimming removed 6 bases from V and 11 bases from J, with 25 bases in between. There are 15 residues in the CDR3. The CDR3 protein is CAIRPDRLTYNEQYF. The CDR3 DNA sequence: TGTGCCATCAGGCCCGACAGACTTACCTACAATGAGCAGTACTTC.

This clonotype was counted at least ten times. V usage is TRBV2 and J usage is TRBJ2-6; no reliable D call. This CDR3 has 15 amino acids. V lost 2 bases and J 0 bases, leaving 5 bases between the germline ends. Germline values: CDR1 SNHLY, CDR2 FYNNEI. CDR3 sequence reads: CASSERNSGANVLTF. The CDR3 coding sequence is TGTGCCAGCAGTGAACGGAACTCTGGGGCCAACGTCCTGACTTTC.

To note about this clonotype: This may come from a read error, since a much larger clone is one base off. CDR3 loop: CASSLFDREGHTF. The CDR3 DNA reads TGTGCCAGCAGCCTATTCGACAGGGAGGGCCACACCTTC. V usage is TRBV3-1 and J usage is TRBJ1-2, with 7 bases matching TRBD1. This CDR3 region has 13 residues. V gave up 4 bases and J gave up 12 bases; unmatched junction bases: 11. CDR1 is LGHDT, CDR2 YNNKEL, per germline (reference sequence). Full variable domain (remainder filled in from reference TRBV3-1 and TRBJ1-2): DTAVSQTPKYLVTQMGNDKSIKCEQNLGHDTMYWYKQDSKKFLKIMFSYNNKELIINETVPNRFSPKSPDKAHLNLHINSLELGDSAVYFCASSLFDREGHTFGSGTRLTVV.

Ten or more counts support this clonotype. The J gene is TRBJ2-7, the V gene TRBV5-6; D remains unclear. The V end lost 4 bases, the J end lost 6 bases, and 20 bases lay between the germline ends. This CDR3 comprises 15 residues. Germline assignment: CDR1 SGHDT and CDR2 YYEEEE. The CDR3 loop is CASSAGGTPISEQYF. For the CDR3, the DNA is TGTGCCAGCAGCGCCGGTGGCACCCCCATCTCCGAGCAGTACTTC.

This clonotype was detected a few times. A much more abundant neighbour one base away suggests this may be a read error. The chain combines TRBV7-2 with TRBJ1-4; 8 bases map to TRBD1. The CDR3 contains 17 residues. The germline gives CDR1 SGHTA, CDR2 FQGNSA. CDR3 DNA sequence: TGTGCCAGCAGCTTCGTCAGGGGGCGCCCAACTAATGAAAAACGGTTTTTT. It specifies CASSFVRGRPTNEKRFF.

The V gene is TRBV30, the J gene TRBJ2-3; the D gene could be TRBD1 or TRBD2 (6 bases each). Per the germline V gene, CDR1 is GTSNPN and CDR2 is SVGIG (reference sequence). The CDR3 has 15 residues. Trimming took off 6 bases at V and 1 base at J, with 17 bases between the two ends. As DNA, the CDR3 is TGTGCCTGCGGGACTCCGGGGGCAGGCACAGATACGCAGTATTTT. Amino acid sequence: CACGTPGAGTDTQYF.

This clonotype was found a few times. This chain joins TRBV6-2 or TRBV6-3 and TRBJ1-1; D not resolved. This CDR3 comprises 13 residues. The V and J ends lost 7 bases and 7 bases respectively, with 16 bases between them. Germline CDR1 MNHEY, CDR2 SVGEGT. The CDR3 DNA follows: TGTGCCAGCACCCCGATTCAGATGGGTGAAGCTTTCTTT. It is translated as CASTPIQMGEAFF.

To note about this clonotype: Mismatch with germline at one junction end may stem from a read error. This CDR3 is CGSSLEDGAGETQFF. The CDR3 region has the DNA TGCGGCAGCAGCTTGGAGGATGGGGCCGGGGAGACCCAGTTCTTC. The V call is TRBV5-1, the J call TRBJ2-1; D is perhaps TRBD1 or TRBD2 (5 bases each). The germline V gene has CDR1 SGHRS and CDR2 YFSETQ. This CDR3 contains 15 residues.

This rearrangement joins TRBV7-9 to TRBJ2-3; 9 bases align to TRBD2. Germline assignment: CDR1 SEHNR and CDR2 FQNEAQ (reference sequence). The length of the CDR3 is 14 residues. J gave up 5 bases and V 4 bases, and 4 bases lay outside the gene matches. CDR3 coding DNA: TGTGCCAGCAGCTCGCGGGGGGGCCGAGATACGCAGTATTTT. As protein: CASSSRGGRDTQYF.

This chain uses TRBV5-1 with TRBJ2-5; 7 bases map to TRBD2. The CDR3 loop spans 14 amino acids. CDR1 is SGHRS and CDR2 is YFSETQ in the germline V gene. The junction had 10 bases not matched to a gene; V was cut back by 4 bases and J by 7 bases. CDR3 in DNA: TGCGCCAGCAGCCTCGGGACTAATGACGCGACCCAGTACTTC. Protein sequence: CASSLGTNDATQYF.

This clonotype has a count of ten or more. V and J are TRBV30 and TRBJ2-7; TRBD1 matches 8 bases. The germline gives CDR1 GTSNPN, CDR2 SVGIG (reference sequence). There are 15 residues in the CDR3. With 5 bases clipped from V and 0 bases from J, the junction kept 9 bases outside the gene matches. CDR3 sequence: CAWGRTGISSYEQYF. CDR3 bases: TGTGCCTGGGGGAGGACAGGGATCTCCTCCTACGAGCAGTACTTC. The full variable domain, completed using reference TRBV30 and TRBJ2-7, is SQTIHQWPATLVQPVGSPLSLECTVEGTSNPNLYWYRQAAGRGLQLLFYSVGIGQISSEVPQNLSASRPQDRQFILSSKKLLLSDSGFYLCAWGRTGISSYEQYFGPGTRLTVT.